One sample yielded the 20 T cell receptor beta chains listed below, sequenced in a study of technical replicates of blood from several donors. TCRdb keeps only in-frame clones here, not all; method: immunoSEQ multiplex PCR. This table has tens of thousands of clones, approximately 95% appearing once. Sequencing input: T cells isolated from PBMCs. All receptors come from a human donor in good health.

This sequence joins TRBV6-4 and TRBJ2-7; D might be TRBD1 (5 bases). V lost 3 bases and J lost 3, with 9 bases in between. CDR1 and CDR2 (germline): MRHNA, SNTAGT. The CDR3 spans 13 residues. The CDR3 loop reads CASSEGLNYEQYF. The CDR3 nucleotides read TGTGCCAGCAGTGAGGGGCTCAACTACGAGCAGTACTTC.

J is TRBJ2-1 and V is TRBV21-1; the D call in the table, TRBD2, was not verified against the DNA. TRBV21-1 is marked as a pseudogene. CDR3 size: 18 residues. CDR3 nucleotides: TGTGCCAGCAGCAAAGGAGGCCCGGGGGACTGGGACTACAATGAGCAGTTCTTC. Residues: CASSKGGPGDWDYNEQFF.

This chain uses TRBV4-1 with TRBJ2-1; 8 bases agree with TRBD1. The CDR3 covers 16 residues. CDR1 MGHRA and CDR2 YSYEKL come from the germline V gene. J lost 3 bases, V lost 2 bases, and 6 bases had no gene match. The CDR3 bases are TGCGCCAGCAGCCAACTGAACAGGGGGAGCTACAATGAGCAGTTCTTC. This gives the protein CASSQLNRGSYNEQFF.

This chain connects TRBV5-4 to TRBJ1-1; no firm D call. Per germline, CDR1 SGHNT and CDR2 YYREEE (reference sequence). The CDR3 covers 18 residues. The V end was cut by 2 bases, the J end by 5 bases, with 25 bases between. The CDR3 region is CASSFLFLDRGDGTEAFF. Written as DNA, the CDR3 is TGTGCCAGCAGCTTTCTCTTTCTGGATCGGGGAGACGGGACTGAAGCTTTCTTT.

This sequence joins TRBV4-1 and TRBJ2-3; 8 positions match TRBD2. The V segment lost 2 bases and the J segment 3 bases; nucleotides outside the gene matches: 22. The CDR3 extends over 21 amino acids. CDR1 and CDR2 (germline): MGHRA, YSYEKL. The CDR3 protein is CASSQYPGGAGDPIGTDTQYF. CDR3 in DNA: TGCGCCAGCAGCCAATATCCCGGAGGAGCGGGAGACCCCATAGGGACAGATACGCAGTATTTT.

The J gene is TRBJ1-4, the V gene TRBV30; possibly TRBD1 for D (5 bases). Germline V CDR1 and CDR2: GTSNPN, SVGIG (reference sequence). The CDR3 runs 11 residues. Trimming removed 0 bases from V and 14 bases from J, with 10 bases in between. The CDR3 reads CAWSVVGQLFF. The CDR3 region has the DNA TGTGCCTGGAGTGTCGTGGGGCAGCTGTTTTTT.

The V and J genes are TRBV4-2 and TRBJ2-2; 10 bases align to TRBD2. J gave up 0 bases and V 6 bases, and 4 bases lay outside the gene matches. Looked up from germline, CDR1 is LGHNA and CDR2 is YNFKEQ. CDR3 length: 16 amino acids. In DNA, the CDR3 is TGTGCCAGCAGACCACTAGCGGGAACGAACACCGGGGAGCTGTTTTTT. This gives the protein CASRPLAGTNTGELFF.

V is TRBV7-9 and J is TRBJ2-5; TRBD2 matches at 7 bases. The CDR3 length is 16 residues. Trimming took 4 bases from V and 5 from J; bases not matched to a gene: 13. The germline V gene has CDR1 SEHNR and CDR2 FQNEAQ (reference sequence). The chain's CDR3 is CASSSREVTRGETQYF. The CDR3 DNA follows: TGTGCCAGCAGCTCACGGGAGGTTACTCGTGGGGAGACCCAGTACTTC.

This sequence joins TRBV19 and TRBJ2-3; TRBD2 matches 8 bases. The CDR3 loop spans 14 amino acids. V dropped 6 bases and J dropped 5; count of bases not matched to a gene: 7. The germline V gene encodes CDR1 LNHDA and CDR2 SQIVND (reference sequence). CDR3 nucleotide sequence: TGTGCCAGTAGGGGTCGGGAGGGCGGAGATACGCAGTATTTT. Translating it yields CASRGREGGDTQYF. The entire variable domain, with the rest obtained from reference TRBV19 and TRBJ2-3, is as follows: DGGITQSPKYLFRKEGQNVTLSCEQNLNHDAMYWYRQDPGQGLRLIYYSQIVNDFQKGDIAEGYSVSREKKESFPLTVTSAQKNPTAFYLCASRGREGGDTQYFGPGTRLTVL.

The rearrangement links TRBV7-6 to TRBJ2-5, with 11 bases matching TRBD2. Germline CDR1 and CDR2: SGHVS and FNYEAQ. CDR3 length: 21 amino acids. V lost 5 bases, J lost 5 bases, and 25 bases stayed unmatched. The CDR3 sequence is CASSRDPPRLLAGGPGETQYF. The DNA for the CDR3 is TGTGCCAGCAGCCGTGACCCACCAAGGCTCTTAGCGGGAGGGCCGGGCGAGACCCAGTACTTC. Based on the CDR3 plus reference TRBV7-6 and TRBJ2-5, the full variable domain is GAGVSQSPRYKVTKRGQDVALRCDPISGHVSLYWYRQALGQGPEFLTYFNYEAQQDKSGLPNDRFSAERPEGSISTLTIQRTEQRDSAMYRCASSRDPPRLLAGGPGETQYFGPGTRLLVL.

The chain is built from TRBV28 and TRBJ1-2; no clear D. The CDR3 runs to 13 residues. The germline V and J ends were trimmed by 10 bases and 5 bases, with 17 bases remaining between them. The germline V gene has CDR1 MDHEN and CDR2 SYDVKM. The CDR3 nucleotides are TGTGCCACCGTAAGTCGAGGGCATTATGGCTACACCTTC. Encoded protein: CATVSRGHYGYTF.

The rearrangement joins TRBV4-1 to TRBJ2-6; D unclear. The CDR3 loop spans 17 amino acids. The ends were cut back, 0 bases at V and 0 bases at J, with 9 bases in the middle. Germline-derived CDR1 and CDR2 are MGHRA and YSYEKL. The CDR3 DNA sequence: TGCGCCAGCAGCCAAGATGGAGTGAGCTCTGGGGCCAACGTCCTGACTTTC. Encoded protein: CASSQDGVSSGANVLTF.

The V call is TRBV7-2, the J call TRBJ2-3; D not certain. The CDR3 totals 13 residues. The germline V gene encodes CDR1 SGHTA and CDR2 FQGNSA. Trimming removed 5 bases at V and 2 bases at J, with 8 bases between. The DNA for the CDR3 is TGTGCCAGCAGCCCCAGGAACACAGATACGCAGTATTTT. Protein product: CASSPRNTDTQYF.

The chain recombines TRBV6-1 with TRBJ2-7, with TRBD2 as a possible D gene (6 bases). V dropped 8 bases and J dropped 3 bases, with 17 bases sitting between them. Germline V lookup: CDR1 MNHNS, CDR2 SASEGT. The CDR3 extends over 14 amino acids. The CDR3 bases are TGTGCCAGCGGGGGGTATGGGTCGATCTACGAGCAGTACTTC. Protein sequence: CASGGYGSIYEQYF.

This clone is a singleton in its sample. The V call is TRBV19, the J call TRBJ2-2; 7 bases map to TRBD1. Losses at the gene ends were 4 bases for V and 2 bases for J; bases not matched to a gene: 10. The CDR3 covers 17 residues. Germline loops: CDR1 LNHDA, CDR2 SQIVND (reference sequence). Here the CDR3 reads CASSRAAGGFNTGELFF. The CDR3 nucleotides read TGTGCCAGTAGTAGGGCGGCAGGGGGTTTTAACACCGGGGAGCTGTTTTTT.

V and J are TRBV6-5 and TRBJ2-2; D possibly corresponds to TRBD2 (6 bases). The CDR3 is 12 amino acids. CDR1 and CDR2 from the germline V gene are MNHEY and SVGAGI. V shed 2 bases and J shed 9 bases, with 7 bases lying between them. Here the CDR3 DNA reads TGTGCCAGCAGTTACGGGAGGAGGGAGCTGTTTTTT. This codes for CASSYGRRELFF.

The chain uses TRBV5-1 and TRBJ2-2; 10 nucleotides line up with TRBD2. The CDR3 runs to 17 residues. V lost 0 bases, J lost 4 bases, and 6 bases stayed unmatched. Germline CDR1 and CDR2: SGHRS and YFSETQ. CDR3: CASSLDTSGEVTGELFF. CDR3 nucleotides: TGCGCCAGCAGCTTGGATACTAGCGGGGAAGTCACCGGGGAGCTGTTTTTT.

This chain uses TRBV2 with TRBJ2-1, with D possibly being TRBD1 (5 bases). The V gene's germline CDR1 is SNHLY and CDR2 FYNNEI. The ends were cut back, 7 bases at V and 0 bases at J, with 16 bases in the middle. The CDR3 runs 16 residues. CDR3 bases: TGTGCCAGCACTCAGGAGACAGACAGCTCCTACAATGAGCAGTTCTTC. Its protein product is CASTQETDSSYNEQFF.

This chain uses TRBV7-9 with TRBJ2-5; a possible D gene is TRBD2 (5 bases). The CDR3 is 13 amino acids. Germline-derived CDR1 and CDR2 are SEHNR and FQNEAQ (reference sequence). V was shortened by 2 bases and J by 3 bases, with 7 bases between the two germline ends. CDR3 sequence: CASSLPGKETQYF. The CDR3, as DNA: TGTGCCAGCAGCTTACCGGGGAAAGAGACCCAGTACTTC.

The chain couples TRBV15 to TRBJ1-1; D unresolved. Germline loops: CDR1 LNHNV, CDR2 YYDKDF (reference sequence). There are 14 residues in the CDR3. V lost 5 bases and J 0 bases, leaving 10 bases between the germline ends. CDR3 region: CATSRDTVNTEAFF. The CDR3 bases are TGTGCCACCAGCCGCGACACAGTGAACACTGAAGCTTTCTTT.